This is a list of T cell receptor beta chains from one sample in a study of T cells in Graves' hyperthyroidism and ophthalmopathy. MiXCR, applied by TCRdb to the multiplex PCR reads, yields one record per CDR3 protein. Of about 560,000 distinct CDR3 sequences listed, roughly a sixth are singletons. The sample comprised blood. Receptors were obtained from a woman between 18 and 30 years old with Graves' hyperthyroidism. Each CDR3 is given with its conserved first and last residue. The order of the fields is J gene, V gene, clone size, D gene, CDR3 DNA, CDR3 protein. A D gene is named only where the DNA matches it firmly. The listing skips clone size in some rows; elsewhere it reads once, few, many or a size class.

>TRBJ2-6|TRBV28|NA|NA
TGTGCCAGCAGTCCCCGGAGCCCATCTGGGGCCAACGTCCTGACTTTC
CASSPRSPSGANVLTF
>TRBJ1-2|TRBV28|few|TRBD1
TGTGCCAGCACCCAGGGGGGTAATACTAACTATGGCTACACCTTC
CASTQGGNTNYGYTF
>TRBJ2-1|TRBV6-2/TRBV6-3|NA|TRBD2
TGTGCCAGCAGTTTCGTAGCGGGGTTCCCCAATGAGCAGTTCTTC
CASSFVAGFPNEQFF
>TRBJ2-3|TRBV4-1|few|NA
TGCGCCAGCAGCCAAGAGATGCTTCCACCCTTCACAGATACGCAGTATTTT
CASSQEMLPPFTDTQYF
>TRBJ2-7|TRBV5-5|NA|NA
TGTGCCAGCAGCGACCGGGACGGTAACTACGAGCAGTACTTC
CASSDRDGNYEQYF
>TRBJ1-4|TRBV4-1|once|NA
TGCGCCAGCAGCCAAGATGGGGACTTGAATGAAAAACTGTTTTTT
CASSQDGDLNEKLFF
>TRBJ1-2|TRBV27|few|NA
TGTGCCAGCAGTTTTCAAGGGGACACTTACTATGGCTACACCTTC
CASSFQGDTYYGYTF
>TRBJ2-2|TRBV20-1|NA|NA
TGCAGTGGGGGGAACACCGGGGAGCTGTTTTTT
CSGGNTGELFF
>TRBJ2-1|TRBV7-2|few|TRBD2
TGTGCCAGCAGTTCACATACCCGACTAGCGGGGGGAATATACAATGAGCAGTTCTTC
CASSSHTRLAGGIYNEQFF
>TRBJ2-7|TRBV3-1|NA|TRBD1
TGTGCCAGCAGCCCCAGGAGGACAGGAACCTACGAGCAGTACTTC
CASSPRRTGTYEQYF
>TRBJ2-7|TRBV6-1|many|TRBD2
TGTGCCAGCAGTCCTGGGACTAGCGGGAGGGCGTACGAGCAGTACTTC
CASSPGTSGRAYEQYF
>TRBJ1-2|TRBV29-1|few|NA
TGCAGCGTTGAACGGCCTCCCCGGGATGGCTACACCTTC
CSVERPPRDGYTF
>TRBJ1-2|TRBV2|many|NA
TGTGCCAGCAGCTTAGAAGGGGACGGCTACACCTTC
CASSLEGDGYTF
>TRBJ1-1|TRBV4-3|NA|NA
TGCGCCAGCAGCCAAGTCCCAGGCATGAACACTGAAGCTTTCTTT
CASSQVPGMNTEAFF
>TRBJ2-4|TRBV7-2|NA|NA
TGTGCCAGCAGCGAGCGGGCCGGCAAAAACATTCAGTACTTC
CASSERAGKNIQYF
>TRBJ1-5|TRBV20-1|many|NA
TGCAGTGCTAGAGGCCAGTATAGCAATCAGCCCCAGCATTTT
CSARGQYSNQPQHF
>TRBJ2-7|TRBV19|NA|NA
TGTGCCAGTAGTACCCTGCCAGGGGGGAACGAGCAGTACTTC
CASSTLPGGNEQYF
>TRBJ2-5|TRBV3-1|NA|TRBD1
TGTGCCAGCAGCCAGTGGACAGGGGACGAGACCCAGTACTTC
CASSQWTGDETQYF
>TRBJ1-5|TRBV5-6|few|TRBD1
TGTGCCAGCAGCTCGCTCGGACAGGGAAGGGAACAGCCCCAGCATTTT
CASSSLGQGREQPQHF
>TRBJ2-7|TRBV20-1|many|NA
TGCAGTGCTACCGGGGGCCGGGACTATCCTTCCTACGAGCAGTACTTC
CSATGGRDYPSYEQYF
>TRBJ1-1|TRBV11-2|NA|NA
TGTGCCAGCAGCTTGGGAAGGGGTCGGGGCGGGGGCACTGAAGCTTTCTTT
CASSLGRGRGGGTEAFF
>TRBJ1-2|TRBV4-2|NA|NA
TGTGCCAGCAGCCCGTCGGGATACCTACACCATGGCTACACCTTC
CASSPSGYLHHGYTF
>TRBJ2-7|TRBV12-3/TRBV12-4|many|TRBD1
TGTGCCAGCAGTTACAGACAGGGGCACGAGCAGTACTTC
CASSYRQGHEQYF
>TRBJ1-1|TRBV6-1|NA|NA
TGTGCCAGCATGCTCGGGCTGAACACTGAAGCTTTCTTT
CASMLGLNTEAFF
>TRBJ1-5|TRBV28|few|NA
TGTGCCAGCAGTTTGCTCGTTGGCGGGGATGGCAATCAGCCCCAGCATTTT
CASSLLVGGDGNQPQHF
>TRBJ1-2|TRBV7-9|NA|TRBD1
TGTGCCAGCAGCGAGAAGGGGACAGCCTACAACTATGGCTACACCTTC
CASSEKGTAYNYGYTF
>TRBJ2-7|TRBV7-9|NA|NA
TGTGCCAGCAGTCAGAGGGGGGCAGACGAGCAGTACTTC
CASSQRGADEQYF
>TRBJ1-4|TRBV10-1|NA|TRBD1
TGCGCCAGCGCCGGGACAGGGGCAACTAATGAAAAACTGTTTTTT
CASAGTGATNEKLFF
>TRBJ1-1|TRBV6-1|NA|NA
TGTGCCACCCTAACAGGAAACTCTGAAGCTTTCTTT
CATLTGNSEAFF
>TRBJ1-2|TRBV6-2/TRBV6-3|NA|NA
TGTGCCAGCAGTCGGGCCTTACTACCTTATGGCTACACCTTC
CASSRALLPYGYTF
>TRBJ1-2|TRBV27|many|TRBD1
TGTGCCAGCAGCTCCCTATCGACAGGGGTTGATGGCTACACCTTC
CASSSLSTGVDGYTF
>TRBJ2-7|TRBV28|many|TRBD1
TGTGCCAGCTCAAAGACAGGGGGCAAGTATGAGCAGTACTTC
CASSKTGGKYEQYF
>TRBJ1-6|TRBV5-1|many|NA
TGCGCCAGCCAGGACTCGGGGAATTCACCCCTCCACTTT
CASQDSGNSPLHF
>TRBJ2-7|TRBV20-1|NA|NA
TGCAGTGCGGACCGGGACCGACTCTCCTACGAGCAGTACTTC
CSADRDRLSYEQYF
>TRBJ2-7|TRBV12-3/TRBV12-4|NA|TRBD1
TGTGCCAGCACAGGACAGGGGGCGCATGAGCAGTACTTC
CASTGQGAHEQYF
>TRBJ2-2|TRBV11-2|many|NA
TGTGCCAGCAGCCGTAGGGGGGGCAACGCCCGCGGGGAGCTGTTTTTT
CASSRRGGNARGELFF
>TRBJ2-7|TRBV18|many|NA
TGTGCCAGCTCACCGGGACTGACCTACGAGCAGTACTTC
CASSPGLTYEQYF
>TRBJ2-7|TRBV6-1|many|NA
TGTGCCAGCAGTGAAGGCCGGGGGTGGGCGGGAAATATCCACGAGCAGTACTTC
CASSEGRGWAGNIHEQYF
>TRBJ2-3|TRBV19|NA|TRBD2
TGTGCCAGTAGTAACGGATTCTCCGGGACTAGCGGGGGGGCAGCAGATACGCAGTATTTT
CASSNGFSGTSGGAADTQYF
>TRBJ1-1|TRBV10-2|few|NA
TGCGCCAGCAGTGAGTCGCCAGGGGCGAATCGAATGGCTTTCTTT
CASSESPGANRMAFF
>TRBJ1-1|TRBV29-1|NA|NA
TGCAGCGTGCGAGGGCGGAACACTGAAGCTTTCTTT
CSVRGRNTEAFF
>TRBJ2-7|TRBV7-6|NA|TRBD1
TGTGCCAGCAGCCCATTAACCGGGACAGCAGTCTACGAGCAGTACTTC
CASSPLTGTAVYEQYF
>TRBJ2-3|TRBV6-5|many|NA
TGTGCCAGCAGTTACCAGCATTGGGGAGCCGGAGGAGATACGCAGTATTTT
CASSYQHWGAGGDTQYF
>TRBJ2-7|TRBV7-9|few|NA
TGTGCCAGCAGCTCAGGGGATTATGGAGGCGAGCAGTACTTC
CASSSGDYGGEQYF